The clone carrying this T cell receptor beta chain showed up just once. These data come from a study of blood T cell repertoires in COVID-19. This CDR3 spans 10 amino acids. V was pared by 3 bases and J by 5 bases, with 2 bases between. Sequencing used immunoSEQ multiplex PCR; TCRdb keeps in-frame clones, though not all of them. Of under 200,000 clones in the sample, roughly 86% were seen once. The chain has TRBV5-3 and TRBJ1-1; D gene uncertain. TRBV5-3 is classed as an ORF, of uncertain function. The sequenced material came from peripheral blood. This receptor was identified in a woman aged 80 or older with COVID-19, enrolled during active disease. CDR3 DNA sequence: TGTGCCAGAAGCTCGACTGAAGCTTTCTTT. Encoded protein: CARSSTEAFF.